Listed below are T cell receptor beta chains from one sample, sequenced in a study of T cells after yellow fever vaccination. Using its own MiXCR run on the 5' RACE reads, TCRdb lists one record per CDR3 protein. Found here are just under 600,000 distinct CDR3 sequences, roughly 14% of them singletons; the top ten hold over 13%. Sample: PBMCs, taken on the day of the yellow fever booster vaccination. Source of these receptors: a man aged 25 to 40 who received the YFV17D yellow fever vaccine. CDR3s include the opening cysteine and the closing phenylalanine or tryptophan. Fields, in order: clone size, V gene, J gene, D gene, CDR3 DNA, CDR3 protein. The D gene is left open where the match is weak. The size entry is marked missing in some rows and otherwise reads once, few, many or a size class.

clone size: many
V gene: TRBV5-1
J gene: TRBJ2-3
D gene: -
CDR3 DNA: TGCGCCAGCAGCTTGGTGGGGGATCCGGCGGATACGCAGTATTTT
CDR3 protein: CASSLVGDPADTQYF

clone size: -
V gene: TRBV5-1
J gene: TRBJ2-2
D gene: -
CDR3 DNA: TGCGCCAGCACCCCCACCAGGACAGTGAATACCGGGGAGCTGTTTTTT
CDR3 protein: CASTPTRTVNTGELFF

clone size: -
V gene: TRBV18
J gene: TRBJ1-5
D gene: TRBD1
CDR3 DNA: TGTGCCAGCTCACCTTTACAGGGGGCAGATCAGCCCCAGCATTTT
CDR3 protein: CASSPLQGADQPQHF

clone size: few
V gene: TRBV12-3/TRBV12-4
J gene: TRBJ2-1
D gene: -
CDR3 DNA: TGTGCCAGCAGCCCCGGTGGGGCCAGGTTTAATGAGCAGTTCTTC
CDR3 protein: CASSPGGARFNEQFF

clone size: few
V gene: TRBV11-2
J gene: TRBJ2-5
D gene: -
CDR3 DNA: TGTGCCAGCAGCCCGAGTAGGCCCGAGACCCAGTACTTC
CDR3 protein: CASSPSRPETQYF

clone size: -
V gene: TRBV12-3/TRBV12-4
J gene: TRBJ1-3
D gene: -
CDR3 DNA: TGTGCCAGCAGCCCCGGTTGGGGTTTGGACACCATATATTTT
CDR3 protein: CASSPGWGLDTIYF

clone size: few
V gene: TRBV6-5
J gene: TRBJ2-5
D gene: -
CDR3 DNA: TGTGCCAGCAGTTGGGGACGGCTCCAAGAGACCCAGTACTTC
CDR3 protein: CASSWGRLQETQYF

clone size: few
V gene: TRBV10-3
J gene: TRBJ2-1
D gene: -
CDR3 DNA: TGTGCCATCCCTCCGCTGGACCGGGAGATAAATGAGCAGTTCTTC
CDR3 protein: CAIPPLDREINEQFF

clone size: few
V gene: TRBV2
J gene: TRBJ2-3
D gene: TRBD2
CDR3 DNA: TGTGCCAGCAGTGCTGGTAGCGGGGCAACTAGCACAGATACGCAGTATTTT
CDR3 protein: CASSAGSGATSTDTQYF

clone size: -
V gene: TRBV7-9
J gene: TRBJ2-1
D gene: -
CDR3 DNA: TGTGCCAGCATCCAAACTAAACAGCAGTTCTTC
CDR3 protein: CASIQTKQQFF

clone size: few
V gene: TRBV9
J gene: TRBJ2-7
D gene: TRBD2
CDR3 DNA: TGTGCCAGCAGCGGAGGTGCCGGGACTAGCGATGACGAGCAGTACTTC
CDR3 protein: CASSGGAGTSDDEQYF

clone size: few
V gene: TRBV15
J gene: TRBJ2-3
D gene: -
CDR3 DNA: TGTGCCACCAGCGTAGATCGGGAGACGGATACGCAGTATTTT
CDR3 protein: CATSVDRETDTQYF

clone size: -
V gene: TRBV7-2
J gene: TRBJ2-2
D gene: -
CDR3 DNA: TGTGCCAGCAGAACAAAGGCCATCGCCGGGGAGCTGTTTTTT
CDR3 protein: CASRTKAIAGELFF

clone size: many
V gene: TRBV7-2
J gene: TRBJ1-4
D gene: -
CDR3 DNA: TGTGCCAGCAGCTTAGCTGGCAATGAAAAACTGTTTTTT
CDR3 protein: CASSLAGNEKLFF